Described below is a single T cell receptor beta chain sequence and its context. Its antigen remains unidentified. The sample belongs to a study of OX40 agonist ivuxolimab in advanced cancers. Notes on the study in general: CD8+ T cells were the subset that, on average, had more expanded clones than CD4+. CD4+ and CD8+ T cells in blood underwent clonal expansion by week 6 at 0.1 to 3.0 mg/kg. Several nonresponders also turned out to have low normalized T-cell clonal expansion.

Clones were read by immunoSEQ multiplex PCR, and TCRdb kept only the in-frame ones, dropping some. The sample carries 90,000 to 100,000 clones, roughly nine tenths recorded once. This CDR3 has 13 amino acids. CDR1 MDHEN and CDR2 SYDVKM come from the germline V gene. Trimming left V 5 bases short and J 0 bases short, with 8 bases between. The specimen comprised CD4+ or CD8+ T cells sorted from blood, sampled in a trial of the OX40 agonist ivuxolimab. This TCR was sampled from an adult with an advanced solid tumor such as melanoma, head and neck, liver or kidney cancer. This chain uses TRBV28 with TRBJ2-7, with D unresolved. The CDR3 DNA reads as TGTGCCAGCAGTACAACAAGCTCCTACGAGCAGTACTTC. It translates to CASSTTSSYEQYF.